The rows below give T cell receptor beta chains drawn from one sample of a study of identical twins. From the 5' RACE reads, TCRdb called clonotypes with MiXCR, one entry per CDR3 protein. The table includes about 470,000 distinct CDR3 sequences, 20% to 25% detected once. This sample also appeared in a second study, on T cells expressing NK-cell markers.

Specimen: CD4+ T cells sorted from blood. The receptors were gathered from a woman under 30 in good health. The CDR3 runs from the conserved cysteine through the conserved F or W. The order of the fields is clone size, D gene, V gene, J gene, CDR3 DNA, CDR3 protein. The D gene is left open where the match is weak. Clone size is given for some rows only: seen once, a few or many times, or a class if the clone is expanded.

size: few; D: NA; V: TRBV7-9; J: TRBJ2-7; DNA: TGTGCCAGCAGCTTAGTAGGCGGCGTCGGCGAGCAGTACTTC; CDR3: CASSLVGGVGEQYF
size: many; D: NA; V: TRBV12-3/TRBV12-4; J: TRBJ1-1; DNA: TGTGCCCAATCAAGGACGGCCTTGGGAACTGAAGCTTTCTTT; CDR3: CAQSRTALGTEAFF
size: few; D: NA; V: TRBV7-9; J: TRBJ1-1; DNA: TGTGCCAGCAGACAGAACAGGGAAGTCGACACTGAAGCTTTCTTT; CDR3: CASRQNREVDTEAFF
size: NA; D: NA; V: TRBV14; J: TRBJ2-5; DNA: TGTGCCAGCAGCCTCGGGACTGTTAGAGAGACCCAGTACTTC; CDR3: CASSLGTVRETQYF
size: NA; D: NA; V: TRBV20-1; J: TRBJ1-3; DNA: TGCAGTGCTAGGAATGATGGAAACACCATATATTTT; CDR3: CSARNDGNTIYF
size: few; D: TRBD2; V: TRBV20-1; J: TRBJ2-1; DNA: TGCAGTGCTAGCCCCCCCAGCGGGGGTAACCAGGTTGAGCAGTTCTTC; CDR3: CSASPPSGGNQVEQFF
size: NA; D: NA; V: TRBV7-9; J: TRBJ1-1; DNA: TGTGCCAGCAGCTTAAAACAGTCGAACACTGAAGCTTTCTTT; CDR3: CASSLKQSNTEAFF
size: few; D: TRBD2; V: TRBV20-1; J: TRBJ2-3; DNA: TGCAGTGGTGCCCCGGGAGGCCGGGAGCAGTATTTT; CDR3: CSGAPGGREQYF
size: NA; D: NA; V: TRBV10-2; J: TRBJ2-7; DNA: TGCGCCAGCAGCAATACCTTCGGCGAGCAGTACTTC; CDR3: CASSNTFGEQYF
size: NA; D: NA; V: TRBV29-1; J: TRBJ2-1; DNA: TGCAGCGCCGAAGGACATGAGCAGTTCTTC; CDR3: CSAEGHEQFF
size: few; D: NA; V: TRBV4-3; J: TRBJ2-7; DNA: TGCGCCAGCAGCCAAGATTTACACTACGAGCAGTACTTC; CDR3: CASSQDLHYEQYF
size: NA; D: NA; V: TRBV5-6; J: TRBJ2-7; DNA: TGTGCCAGCAGCTTCCTCCGGAATTGGGGCGAGCAGTACTTC; CDR3: CASSFLRNWGEQYF
size: few; D: NA; V: TRBV28; J: TRBJ1-1; DNA: TGTGCCAGCACCAGCCGTCGGGAAGCTTTCTTT; CDR3: CASTSRREAFF
size: NA; D: NA; V: TRBV6-1; J: TRBJ1-5; DNA: TGTGCCAGCAGTGGGACAGACGATCAGCCCCAGCATTTT; CDR3: CASSGTDDQPQHF
size: many; D: NA; V: TRBV12-3/TRBV12-4; J: TRBJ2-1; DNA: TGTGCCAGCAGCATGACCACCAATGAGCAGTTCTTC; CDR3: CASSMTTNEQFF
size: few; D: NA; V: TRBV20-1; J: TRBJ2-7; DNA: TGCAGTGCTAAGATCGGCTCCTACGAGCAGTACTTC; CDR3: CSAKIGSYEQYF
size: few; D: TRBD1; V: TRBV15; J: TRBJ2-4; DNA: TGTGCCACCAGCAGATACGGACAGGGGGCAAACATTCAGTACTTC; CDR3: CATSRYGQGANIQYF
size: few; D: NA; V: TRBV24-1; J: TRBJ1-2; DNA: TGTGCCACCAGGGCTTCGGGTCGAGACTATGGCTACACCTTC; CDR3: CATRASGRDYGYTF
size: NA; D: NA; V: TRBV12-3/TRBV12-4; J: TRBJ1-1; DNA: TGTGCCAGCAGTTTAGGGGAGTCCACTGAAGCTTTCTTT; CDR3: CASSLGESTEAFF
size: NA; D: TRBD2; V: TRBV12-3/TRBV12-4; J: TRBJ2-1; DNA: TGTGCCAGCAGTTTGGGACTAGCGGTAACCTACAATGAGCAGTTCTTC; CDR3: CASSLGLAVTYNEQFF
size: few; D: NA; V: TRBV24-1; J: TRBJ2-1; DNA: TGTGCCACCAGTGATTCGAGCTCCTACAATGAGCAGTTCTTC; CDR3: CATSDSSSYNEQFF
size: few; D: NA; V: TRBV5-1; J: TRBJ2-5; DNA: TGCGCCAGCAGCGCTGGGACGGCGAAAGAGACCCAGTACTTC; CDR3: CASSAGTAKETQYF
size: few; D: TRBD2; V: TRBV6-5; J: TRBJ2-3; DNA: TGTGCCAGCAGTTCCATAGCGGGCGGGGGCACAGATACGCAGTATTTT; CDR3: CASSSIAGGGTDTQYF
size: NA; D: NA; V: TRBV5-6; J: TRBJ2-4; DNA: TGTGCCAGCAGCTCAGTGATGGCTGGCGAAAACATTCAGTACTTC; CDR3: CASSSVMAGENIQYF
size: few; D: NA; V: TRBV12-3/TRBV12-4; J: TRBJ1-6; DNA: TGTGCCAGCAGTTTAAAGTCCGGGACTAATTCACCCCTCCACTTT; CDR3: CASSLKSGTNSPLHF
size: few; D: TRBD2; V: TRBV29-1; J: TRBJ2-3; DNA: TGCAGCGTTGTGGGGGTATCTAGCGGGGGGTCCTCTAGCACAGATACGCAGTATTTT; CDR3: CSVVGVSSGGSSSTDTQYF
size: NA; D: NA; V: TRBV6-1; J: TRBJ2-2; DNA: TGTGCCAGCAACCCGAGCGGCACCGGGGAGCTGTTTTTT; CDR3: CASNPSGTGELFF
size: NA; D: TRBD2; V: TRBV20-1; J: TRBJ2-3; DNA: TGCAGTGCTAGACTAGCGGGACCGAGAGATACGCAGTATTTT; CDR3: CSARLAGPRDTQYF
size: NA; D: TRBD2; V: TRBV7-2; J: TRBJ2-1; DNA: TGTGCCAGCAGCTTAGATGCGGGAGGGCATAATGAGCAGTTCTTC; CDR3: CASSLDAGGHNEQFF
size: once; D: NA; V: TRBV29-1; J: TRBJ2-5; DNA: TGCAGCGCCCAGGCGGGGATAGGGGAGACCCAGTACTTC; CDR3: CSAQAGIGETQYF
size: few; D: NA; V: TRBV29-1; J: TRBJ2-5; DNA: TGCAGCGTTGGCCCTGAGGCCCAGTACTTC; CDR3: CSVGPEAQYF
size: few; D: TRBD1; V: TRBV30; J: TRBJ2-7; DNA: TGTGCCTGGAGTCCGGACAGGTCCCACGAGCAGTACTTC; CDR3: CAWSPDRSHEQYF
size: NA; D: NA; V: TRBV29-1; J: TRBJ2-1; DNA: TGCAGCGTACGTCCGGGAGCGGAGCAGTTCTTC; CDR3: CSVRPGAEQFF
size: few; D: TRBD1; V: TRBV27; J: TRBJ2-4; DNA: TGTGCCAGCAGTTTTGGACAGGGCAAAAACATTCAGTACTTC; CDR3: CASSFGQGKNIQYF
size: few; D: TRBD1; V: TRBV7-2; J: TRBJ1-1; DNA: TGTGCCAGCAGCCGAACAGGGGGCTTCACTGAAGCTTTCTTT; CDR3: CASSRTGGFTEAFF
size: NA; D: TRBD1; V: TRBV20-1; J: TRBJ2-4; DNA: TGCAGTGCTGTTCAAACTGACAGGGAAAGGGGCAAAAACATTCAGTACTTC; CDR3: CSAVQTDRERGKNIQYF
size: NA; D: NA; V: TRBV7-9; J: TRBJ2-7; DNA: TGTGCCAGCAGCCCGTCGCCCCAGAGAGGGGTTTACGAGCAGTACTTC; CDR3: CASSPSPQRGVYEQYF
size: few; D: NA; V: TRBV9; J: TRBJ2-6; DNA: TGTGCCAGCAGCGGGGGGCTCTCTGGGGCCAACGTCCTGACTTTC; CDR3: CASSGGLSGANVLTF
size: NA; D: TRBD2; V: TRBV6-2/TRBV6-3; J: TRBJ2-1; DNA: TGTGCCAGCAGTTACGTGAGAGAGAACCGGCTAGCGGGAACCAATGAGCAGTTCTTC; CDR3: CASSYVRENRLAGTNEQFF
size: NA; D: NA; V: TRBV20-1; J: TRBJ2-5; DNA: TGCAGTGCTAGGCGGCTGGGGGGCGTTTCAGAGACCCAGTACTTC; CDR3: CSARRLGGVSETQYF